The clone carrying this T cell receptor beta chain showed up just a few times. These data belong to a study of T cells in Graves' hyperthyroidism and ophthalmopathy. RNA transcripts yielded amplified TCR beta CDR3 regions. TCR CDR3 underwent first-round RT-PCR with the HTBI primer set. MiXCR was run by TCRdb on the multiplex PCR reads, yielding one entry per CDR3 protein. The sample consists of hundreds of thousands of distinct CDR3 sequences, roughly a sixth of them appearing once. This CDR3 contains 12 residues. Trimming stripped 6 bases from V and 4 bases from J, with 12 bases between. Germline V gene sequence: CDR1 SQVTM, CDR2 ANQGSEA. On the basis of clinical symptoms, serum thyroxine and TRAb, thyroid ultrasound and orbital computed tomography, diagnoses were made. The blood sample predates any ophthalmopathy symptoms, coming from first hyperthyroidism diagnosis.

This receptor was obtained from a woman between 50 and 59 years old with Graves' hyperthyroidism that later progressed to Graves' ophthalmopathy. The gene calls are TRBV29-1 and TRBJ1-1; D remains ambiguous. Source material: blood. The CDR3 is CSVAETGTEAFF. As DNA, the CDR3 is TGCAGCGTCGCCGAAACGGGCACTGAAGCTTTCTTT.